The 9 T cell receptor beta chains reported below all come from one sample, sequenced in a study of regulatory T cells in long-lasting Graves disease. Sequencing libraries for TCR beta were prepared with iRepertoire HTBI primers and Arm-PCR of CDR3 regions. TCRdb independently ran MiXCR on the multiplex PCR reads; one entry per CDR3 protein. The sample comprises roughly 400,000 distinct CDR3 sequences, around 20% of which are singletons, and around 21% rests with the top ten. Indicated time point: persistent/refractory GD, antithyroid drugs over 5 years with positive TRAb. RNA extracted from PBMCs served as the sequencing template. Sequencing was performed on peripheral blood mononuclear cells (PBMCs), taken when the disease was refractory, from a patient treated with antithyroid drugs. The receptors were sampled from a female donor with Graves disease.

This clonotype was observed a few times. The CDR3 nucleotides are TGTGCCAGCTCACCTTTGGCGGGAATGGATCAGCCCCAGCATTTT. Translation: CASSPLAGMDQPQHF. This chain connects TRBV18 to TRBJ1-5; no clear D gene. Trimming stripped 3 bases from V and 5 bases from J, with 14 bases between. Looked up from germline, CDR1 is KGHSH and CDR2 is LQKENI. This CDR3 has 15 amino acids.

This clonotype was recorded many times. This sequence joins TRBV6-2 or TRBV6-3 and TRBJ2-2; 7 bases are shared with TRBD1. After removal of 6 bases from V and 5 bases from J, the junction contained 6 bases not matched to a gene. CDR1 MNHEY and CDR2 SVGEGT come from the germline V gene. The CDR3 has 14 residues. The CDR3, as DNA: TGTGCCAGCAGAGCAGGGGGTGGTACCGGGGAGCTGTTTTTT. Amino acids: CASRAGGGTGELFF.

As concerns this clonotype: With a much larger clone just one base away, this may be a read error. The chain uses TRBV11-1 and TRBJ1-1, with TRBD1 matching over 7 bases. Germline V gives CDR1 SGHAT, CDR2 FQDESV (reference sequence). The CDR3 spans 14 residues. The DNA for the CDR3 is TGTGCCAGCAGCCAACGACAGGGTCAAACTGAAGCTTCCTTT. Its translation: CASSQRQGQTEASF.

The chain joins TRBV15 to TRBJ1-4; 7 nucleotides match TRBD1. The V gene's germline CDR1 is LNHNV and CDR2 YYDKDF (reference sequence). The CDR3 runs to 15 residues. After removal of 3 bases from V and 3 bases from J, the junction contained 4 bases not matched to a gene. The CDR3 nucleotides are TGTGCCACCAGCAGTTCGACAGGGTCTAATGAAAAACTGTTTTTT. Its protein is CATSSSTGSNEKLFF.

V gene TRBV7-2 combines with J gene TRBJ1-5; tentatively, D is TRBD1 (6 bases). Germline assignment: CDR1 SGHTA and CDR2 FQGNSA. This CDR3 region has 15 residues. V was clipped by 1 base and J by 4 bases, with 11 bases between them. In nucleotides, the CDR3 is TGTGCCAGCAGCTTAGTGGGGGGCATGAATCAGCCCCAGCATTTT. Translating it yields CASSLVGGMNQPQHF.

In this sample, this clonotype turned up once. A clone one base away is much larger, so this may be a read error. V and J are TRBV20-1 and TRBJ2-1; 13 bases align to TRBD2. This CDR3 is 16 amino acids long. Germline lookup yields CDR1 DFQATT and CDR2 SNEGSKA (reference sequence). Here the CDR3 DNA reads TGCAGTGCTAGATTTACTAGCGGGAGGGCTGTCGATGAGCAGTCCTTC. Encoded protein: CSARFTSGRAVDEQSF.

This clonotype occurred a few times. CDR3 in amino acids: CASSEVYRGVGAYEQYF. The DNA for the CDR3 is TGTGCCAGCAGTGAGGTATATCGGGGAGTAGGGGCCTACGAGCAGTACTTC. This chain links TRBV6-1 with TRBJ2-7; either TRBD1 or TRBD2 may fit D (5 bases each). Between the trimmed V and J ends, which lost 3 bases and 2 bases, there was a span of 20 bases. This CDR3 has 17 residues. Germline values: CDR1 MNHNS, CDR2 SASEGT.

This clonotype has more than one count but fewer than ten. The V call is TRBV5-6, the J call TRBJ2-5; 11 bases match TRBD1. Germline CDR1 and CDR2: SGHDT and YYEEEE. The J segment lost 5 bases and the V segment lost 4 bases, leaving 4 bases of the junction unmatched. CDR3 length: 14 amino acids. CDR3 bases: TGTGCCAGCAGCGGGGGACAGGGGGTCGAGACCCAGTACTTC. Its translation is CASSGGQGVETQYF.

This clonotype was observed a few times. This chain connects TRBV7-2 to TRBJ2-7, with TRBD2 matching 10 bases. CDR3 length: 15 residues. J gave up 5 bases and V 7 bases, and 11 bases lay outside the gene matches. The germline V gene has CDR1 SGHTA and CDR2 FQGNSA. CDR3 sequence (DNA): TGTGCCAGCACCCCAGCCGGCCTAGCGGGAGACGAGCAGTACTTC. Translating gives CASTPAGLAGDEQYF.